This T cell receptor beta chain was recorded in a study of B cell selection in AIRE deficiency. Overall study findings and caveats: About 33% of healthy-donor shared Treg TCRbeta sequences appeared in patient Tconv cells.

The CDR3 length is 16 residues. Germline V gives CDR1 KGHSH, CDR2 LQKENI. J lost 5 bases, V lost 3 bases, and 8 bases had no gene match. CD4+CD127+ cells were sorted as the conventional CD4 T cells. Sequencing used immunoSEQ multiplex PCR; TCRdb keeps in-frame clones, though not all of them. The sample has over 20,000 clones, around 97% seen once. As to this clone: The antigen remains unidentified.

The sequence came from a human donor with AIRE deficiency. The material sequenced was conventional CD4+ T cells sorted from PBMCs. The rearrangement uses TRBV18 and TRBJ2-7; 12 bases are a match to TRBD1. CDR3 in DNA: TGTGCCAGCTCACCCGGACCGGGACAGGGGGCTAACGAGCAGTACTTC. Translating it yields CASSPGPGQGANEQYF.